The clone carrying this T cell receptor (beta chain) has a handful of counts. Its cognate antigen is unknown. This specimen comes from a study of OX40 agonist ivuxolimab in advanced cancers. The wider study: Six ivuxolimab dose levels, 0.01 to 10 mg/kg, were given intravenously every 2 weeks. Study-wide results and limits: Also showing low normalized T-cell clonal expansion were some of the nonresponders. Doses of 0.1 to 3.0 mg/kg were accompanied by clonal expansion of CD4+ and CD8+ blood T cells by week 6. Expanded clones tended on average to be more numerous among CD8+ T cells than CD4+.

The CDR3 consists of 11 residues. Germline V gene data show CDR1 as LNHDA and CDR2 as SQIVND (reference sequence). Trimming removed 3 bases from V and 7 bases from J; junction bases left unmatched: 0. Clones were sequenced by immunoSEQ multiplex PCR, and TCRdb holds only the in-frame ones, with some missing. Among roughly 61,000 clones listed, roughly 90% were seen once. The sequence was obtained from an adult with an advanced solid tumor such as melanoma, head and neck, liver or kidney cancer. Material: CD4+ or CD8+ T cells sorted from blood, obtained in a trial of the OX40 agonist ivuxolimab. The chain recombines TRBV19 with TRBJ2-7; TRBD1 matches 7 bases. This CDR3 reads CASSMGQEQYF. Written as DNA, the CDR3 is TGTGCCAGTAGTATGGGACAGGAGCAGTACTTC.